Each of the 2 T cell receptor beta chains below was sequenced from the same sample in a study of T-cell memory formation after mild COVID-19. MiXCR, applied by TCRdb to the 5' RACE reads, yields one record per CDR3 protein. The sample yields approximately 410,000 distinct CDR3 sequences, about 22% seen once. Material for sequencing was PBMCs or a T cell subset sorted from them (not recorded which). These receptors came from an adult woman who had mild COVID-19 (a few samples of this study predate the infection). Cell type and time point are not known.

The CDR3 here is CASSYRTGGADTQYF. CDR3 DNA sequence: TGTGCCAGCAGTTACAGGACAGGGGGCGCAGATACGCAGTATTTT. V and J are TRBV6-5 and TRBJ2-3; the match to TRBD1 covers 11 bases. V shed 2 bases and J 4 bases; nucleotides not matched to a gene: 2. This CDR3 comprises 15 residues. The V gene's germline CDR1 is MNHEY and CDR2 SVGAGI.

CDR3 nucleotides: TGTGCCAGCAGCCCCCTAGCGGGGGGGCGTTCGGAGACCCAGTACTTC. It is translated as CASSPLAGGRSETQYF. The V call is TRBV11-2, the J call TRBJ2-5, with 12 bases lining up with TRBD2. This CDR3 is built from 16 residues. J was trimmed by 5 bases and V by 5 bases; bases with no gene match: 9. Germline V gives CDR1 SGHAT, CDR2 FQNNGV.